What follows are 20 T cell receptor beta chains derived from one specimen sequenced in a study of blood T cell repertoires in COVID-19. The assay was immunoSEQ multiplex PCR, and TCRdb's table has in-frame clones only and misses some. The sample carries approximately 400,000 clones, approximately 89% recorded once. The material sequenced was PBMCs or T cells enriched from blood (not recorded which). The origin of the receptors is a woman in her forties who had been exposed to COVID-19.

V gene TRBV18 combines with J gene TRBJ2-6, with 8 positions matching TRBD1. The ends lost 3 bases at V and 7 bases at J; junction bases unmatched: 5. In germline, CDR1 is KGHSH, CDR2 LQKENI. The CDR3 spans 15 residues. Here the CDR3 DNA reads TGTGCCAGCTCACCTGTGACAGGGGACGCCAACGTCCTGACTTTC. It translates to CASSPVTGDANVLTF.

This chain links TRBV5-1 with TRBJ1-1; no reliable D call. CDR1 SGHRS and CDR2 YFSETQ come from the germline V gene. V gave up 1 base and J gave up 6 bases, with 16 bases separating them. The CDR3 contains 15 residues. CDR3 residues: CASSLTLAAGAEAFF. The CDR3 DNA is TGCGCCAGCAGCTTGACTCTTGCGGCCGGCGCTGAAGCTTTCTTT.

V and J are TRBV9 and TRBJ1-1; D not resolved. Germline CDR1 and CDR2: SGDLS and YYNGEE. The CDR3 has 13 residues. Trimming shortened V by 5 bases and J by 0 bases, and 8 bases separated the two germline ends. The CDR3, as DNA: TGTGCCAGCAGGATGTTAGTGAACACTGAAGCTTTCTTT. This sequence encodes CASRMLVNTEAFF.

The gene calls are TRBV2 and TRBJ2-3, with 7 bases lining up with TRBD2. Germline lookup yields CDR1 SNHLY and CDR2 FYNNEI. The length of the CDR3 is 15 residues. J was trimmed by 4 bases and V by 4 bases; bases with no gene match: 8. Here the CDR3 DNA reads TGTGCCAGCAGTGTCGAAGGGACTAAGGCAGATACGCAGTATTTT. Translated, it gives CASSVEGTKADTQYF.

The chain joins TRBV5-6 to TRBJ1-6; D gene unclear. Germline V lookup: CDR1 SGHDT, CDR2 YYEEEE. CDR3 length: 14 residues. V was cut by 4 bases and J by 7 bases, with 12 bases left in between. CDR3 region: CASSLTYSNSPLHF. Here the CDR3 DNA reads TGTGCCAGCAGCCTTACATATTCCAATTCACCCCTCCACTTT.

In DNA form, the CDR3 reads TGTGCCACCGGTTCGGGACAGCCAAATCAGCCCCAGCATTTT. The encoded protein is CATGSGQPNQPQHF. The rearrangement links TRBV24-1 to TRBJ1-5; 7 nucleotides match TRBD1. The CDR3 consists of 14 residues. V shed 9 bases, J shed 4 bases, and the junction held 8 bases outside the gene matches. The germline CDR1 and CDR2 sequences are KGHDR and SFDVKD.

The chain combines TRBV18 with TRBJ1-2, with D possibly being TRBD1 (5 bases). This CDR3 spans 13 amino acids. Germline V gives CDR1 KGHSH, CDR2 LQKENI. Trimming shortened V by 2 bases and J by 6 bases, and 10 bases separated the two germline ends. The CDR3 loop reads CASSPRGPHGYTF. The CDR3 nucleotides read TGTGCCAGCTCACCAAGGGGCCCCCATGGCTACACCTTC.

The rearrangement links TRBV7-2 to TRBJ1-4; no clear D. There are 13 residues in the CDR3. CDR1 is SGHTA, CDR2 FQGNSA, per germline. Between the trimmed V and J ends, which lost 5 bases and 13 bases, there was a span of 17 bases. Written as DNA, the CDR3 is TGTGCCAGCAGCCCCCGGGGTGGGCGGACACTGTTTTTT. It codes for CASSPRGGRTLFF.

The chain employs TRBV18 and TRBJ1-1; D is perhaps TRBD1 (5 bases). V shed 3 bases and J shed 7 bases, with 12 bases lying between them. The CDR3 has 13 residues. CDR1 and CDR2 (germline): KGHSH, LQKENI. CDR3 sequence: CASSPGGLGEAFF. The CDR3 nucleotides are TGTGCCAGCTCACCGGGGGGTTTGGGTGAAGCTTTCTTT.

The genes are TRBV7-3 and TRBJ2-7; D is undetermined. Germline CDR1 SGHTA, CDR2 FQGTGA. Trimming shortened V by 0 bases and J by 1 base, and 4 bases separated the two germline ends. This CDR3 has 13 residues. In DNA form, the CDR3 reads TGTGCCAGCAGCTTAACGACTTCCTACGAGCAGTACTTC. Amino acids: CASSLTTSYEQYF.

J is TRBJ2-3 and V is TRBV15; 12 bases map to TRBD1. The length of the CDR3 is 18 residues. CDR1 and CDR2 from the germline V gene are LNHNV and YYDKDF (reference sequence). V lost 2 bases, J lost 4 bases, and 10 bases stayed unmatched. The CDR3 nucleotides read TGTGCCACCAGCAGAATAGGCCCGGGACAGGGGGCGTCAGATACGCAGTATTTT. Translating gives CATSRIGPGQGASDTQYF. Drawing the rest from reference TRBV15 and TRBJ2-3, the complete variable domain is DAMVIQNPRYQVTQFGKPVTLSCSQTLNHNVMYWYQQKSSQAPKLLFHYYDKDFNNEADTPDNFQSRRPNTSFCFLDIRSPGLGDTAMYLCATSRIGPGQGASDTQYFGPGTRLTVL.

This rearrangement joins TRBV5-8 to TRBJ1-1; 9 nucleotides match TRBD1. Germline lookup yields CDR1 SGHTS and CDR2 YDEGEE. CDR3 size: 15 residues. The J segment lost 4 bases and the V segment lost 3 bases, leaving 7 bases of the junction unmatched. This CDR3 is CASSSLTGGITEAFF. The CDR3 nucleotides are TGTGCCAGCAGCTCCTTGACAGGGGGAATCACTGAAGCTTTCTTT.

V gene TRBV3-1 (or the pseudogene TRBV3-2) combines with J gene TRBJ1-5; no firm D call. The CDR3 is made up of 15 amino acids. V lost 0 bases and J lost 1, with 7 bases in between. Germline V gene lookup returns CDR1 LGHDT and CDR2 YNNKEL (reference sequence). The CDR3 DNA sequence: TGTGCCAGCAGCCAAGACGCAGGAAGCAATCAGCCCCAGCATTTT. Translation: CASSQDAGSNQPQHF.

J is TRBJ2-5 and V is TRBV3-1 (or the pseudogene TRBV3-2), with D tentatively TRBD2 (6 bases). V shed 1 base and J shed 2 bases, with 11 bases lying between them. The CDR3 loop spans 15 amino acids. Germline CDR1 reads LGHDT; CDR2 reads YNNKEL (reference sequence). The CDR3 sequence is CASSQVVAGQETQYF. DNA of the CDR3: TGTGCCAGCAGCCAAGTCGTTGCGGGACAAGAGACCCAGTACTTC.

This clone was detected once. This sample also contains other DNA sequences that code for the same CDR3. The CDR3 loop is CASSLAGRSEAFF. CDR3 bases: TGCGCCAGCAGCTTGGCGGGGAGGTCTGAAGCTTTCTTT. The J gene is TRBJ1-1, the V gene TRBV5-1; no firm D call. Germline V gene lookup returns CDR1 SGHRS and CDR2 YFSETQ. The CDR3 is 13 amino acids. V was clipped by 0 bases and J by 6 bases, with 9 bases between them.

The V call is TRBV7-2, the J call TRBJ1-2; D uncertain. V shed 4 bases and J shed 7 bases, with 19 bases lying between them. The CDR3 covers 15 residues. From germline, CDR1 is SGHTA and CDR2 FQGNSA. CDR3 sequence: CASSSLGSVRVGYTF. The CDR3 nucleotides are TGTGCCAGCAGCTCTTTAGGTTCAGTCCGGGTTGGCTACACCTTC.

The genes are TRBV5-1 and TRBJ2-1; TRBD2 matches at 9 bases. Germline assignment: CDR1 SGHRS and CDR2 YFSETQ. V was pared by 1 base and J by 3 bases, with 8 bases of the junction left unmatched. The CDR3 loop spans 17 amino acids. As DNA, the CDR3 is TGCGCCAGCAGCTTGTATAGCGGGAGTAAGTTCTACAATGAGCAGTTCTTC. Translating it yields CASSLYSGSKFYNEQFF.

V and J are TRBV24-1 and TRBJ2-3; 9 bases align to TRBD2. Trimming cost V 3 bases and J 2 bases; bases outside gene matches: 8. The CDR3 covers 17 residues. Germline V gene data show CDR1 as KGHDR and CDR2 as SFDVKD. The CDR3 nucleotides are TGTGCCACCAGTGATGTGCCTAGCGGGACTAACACAGATACGCAGTATTTT. Translation: CATSDVPSGTNTDTQYF.

The genes are TRBV7-2 and TRBJ1-2, with TRBD1 identical over 8 bases. V shed 2 bases and J 6 bases; nucleotides not matched to a gene: 11. Germline V lookup: CDR1 SGHTA, CDR2 FQGNSA. This CDR3 spans 16 amino acids. CDR3 sequence (DNA): TGTGCCAGCAGCTTACCCGGGACAGGTGTGTTCGATGGCTACACCTTC. It yields the protein CASSLPGTGVFDGYTF.

J is TRBJ2-1 and V is TRBV18, with TRBD1 matching 8 bases. The germline CDR1 and CDR2 sequences are KGHSH and LQKENI. V was clipped by 4 bases and J by 2 bases; unmatched bases: 1. The CDR3 is made up of 14 amino acids. This CDR3 is CASSLQGAYNEQFF. CDR3 DNA: TGTGCCAGCTCACTACAGGGGGCCTACAATGAGCAGTTCTTC.